What follows are 12 T cell receptor beta chains derived from one specimen sequenced in a study of a mutant IDH1 vaccine in newly diagnosed glioma. No antigens are known for them. The protocol was immunoSEQ multiplex PCR, while the TCRdb copy is restricted to in-frame clones and leaves out a portion. The repertoire has about 65,000 clones, roughly 79% of them found once; the top ten carry about 4.9%. Time point of the sample: week 35, safety follow-up. Every single dose of the vaccine, 300 ug of mutant IDH1 20-mer peptide, came with topical imiquimod. This material consisted of PBMCs, taken from a glioma patient whose treatment included an IDH1 peptide vaccine. These receptors came from a man aged 35 to 55 with glioma.

This clone was counted once. This CDR3 is also generated by other DNA sequences in the sample. The chain uses TRBV10-3 and TRBJ2-1, with 8 bases matching TRBD2. The CDR3 length is 13 residues. V was pared by 6 bases and J by 6 bases, with 4 bases of the junction left unmatched. Germline V gives CDR1 ENHRY, CDR2 SYGVKD. CDR3 in amino acids: CAIRAGGGNEQFF. CDR3 coding DNA: TGTGCCATCAGGGCGGGGGGAGGCAATGAGCAGTTCTTC.

The CDR3 nucleotides are TGTGCCAGCAGTGAATTGGGGCCGCAGTATTTT. Translated: CASSELGPQYF. The chain recombines TRBV6-1 with TRBJ2-3; possible D gene TRBD1, 5 bases. V was clipped by 2 bases and J by 10 bases, with 7 bases between them. CDR3 length equals 11 residues. The germline V gene has CDR1 MNHNS and CDR2 SASEGT.

The V and J genes are TRBV13 and TRBJ1-2, with D possibly being TRBD1 (6 bases). V was shortened by 5 bases and J by 7 bases, with 11 bases between the two germline ends. The CDR3 has 12 amino acids. The germline V gene encodes CDR1 PRHDT and CDR2 FYEKMQ (reference sequence). The CDR3, as DNA: TGTGCCAGCAGCCAGGGGACCGGTGGCTACACCTTC. Translating it yields CASSQGTGGYTF.

V usage is TRBV19 and J usage is TRBJ2-7; D tentatively fits TRBD1 or TRBD2 (5 bases each). Germline CDR1 and CDR2: LNHDA and SQIVND (reference sequence). The CDR3 has 15 amino acids. V was shortened by 1 base and J by 4 bases, with 14 bases between the two germline ends. CDR3 region: CASSIGSGRIYEQYF. Written as DNA, the CDR3 is TGTGCCAGTAGTATAGGCTCGGGACGTATTTACGAGCAGTACTTC.

CDR3 amino acids: CASRSHGNQETQYF. The DNA of the CDR3 is TGTGCCAGCAGATCCCACGGTAACCAAGAGACCCAGTACTTC. The chain couples TRBV28 to TRBJ2-5; D is ambiguous. Germline CDR1 is MDHEN and CDR2 is SYDVKM. Trimming cost V 6 bases and J 0 bases, with 11 bases left between them. The CDR3 is made up of 14 amino acids. The whole variable domain, filled in from reference TRBV28 and TRBJ2-5, reads DVKVTQSSRYLVKRTGEKVFLECVQDMDHENMFWYRQDPGLGLRLIYFSYDVKMKEKGDIPEGYSVSREKKERFSLILESASTNQTSMYLCASRSHGNQETQYFGPGTRLLVL.

The rearrangement joins TRBV14 to TRBJ2-5; D is possibly TRBD1 (6 bases). The last part of the DNA fits TRBJ2-7 better; the J call may be wrong. CDR3 size: 12 residues. CDR1 is SGHDN and CDR2 is FVKESK in the germline V gene. The CDR3 here is CASSPGQYEQYF. Here the CDR3 DNA reads TGTGCCAGCAGCCCCGGACAGTACGAGCAGTACTTC.

The chain combines TRBV9 with TRBJ2-1, with 8 bases that match TRBD1. From germline, CDR1 is SGDLS and CDR2 YYNGEE. The CDR3 length is 19 residues. J lost 2 bases, V lost 4 bases, and 17 bases had no gene match. The CDR3 bases are TGTGCCAGCAGCTTCAGTAGGTCTGGACAGGGAACGGCCTACAATGAGCAGTTCTTC. It translates to CASSFSRSGQGTAYNEQFF.

This chain uses TRBV4-2 with TRBJ2-7; D gene ambiguous. CDR1 and CDR2 from the germline V gene are LGHNA and YNFKEQ. Trimming removed 0 bases at V and 1 base at J, with 10 bases between. This CDR3 contains 15 residues. CDR3 DNA: TGTGCCAGCAGCCAAGAACGGCATGCGTCCTACGAGCAGTACTTC. Translated, it gives CASSQERHASYEQYF.

The V and J genes are TRBV6-5 and TRBJ2-5, with 12 bases that match TRBD2. With V trimmed by 5 bases and J by 2 bases, 3 bases remained unmatched. This CDR3 is 15 amino acids long. Germline CDR1 is MNHEY and CDR2 is SVGAGI. CDR3 sequence: CASSTTSGGQETQYF. The CDR3 nucleotides read TGTGCCAGCAGTACGACTAGCGGGGGACAAGAGACCCAGTACTTC.

The gene calls are TRBV4-3 and TRBJ1-2; D uncertain. Per the germline V gene, CDR1 is LGHNA and CDR2 is YSLEER. The CDR3 length is 14 residues. Between the trimmed V and J ends, which lost 0 bases and 6 bases, there was a span of 11 bases. The CDR3 loop reads CASSQDPRLDGYTF. The DNA of the CDR3 is TGCGCCAGCAGCCAAGATCCGCGGTTAGATGGCTACACCTTC.

Concerning this clone itself: Other DNA sequences from this sample encode an identical CDR3 as well. The chain uses TRBV18 and TRBJ2-7; TRBD2 agrees at 7 bases. J gave up 3 bases and V 2 bases, and 1 base lay outside the gene matches. CDR3 length: 13 residues. Germline V gives CDR1 KGHSH, CDR2 LQKENI. The CDR3 DNA follows: TGTGCCAGCTCACCAGGGAGGGGCTACGAGCAGTACTTC. Amino acid sequence: CASSPGRGYEQYF.

The rearrangement links TRBV30 to TRBJ2-3; the D gene could be TRBD1 or TRBD2 (5 bases each). Trimming cost V 2 bases and J 10 bases, with 10 bases left between them. The V gene's germline CDR1 is GTSNPN and CDR2 SVGIG (reference sequence). This CDR3 has 11 amino acids. The CDR3 sequence is CAWSIRGAQYF. The CDR3 region has the DNA TGTGCCTGGAGTATTCGAGGGGCGCAGTATTTT.